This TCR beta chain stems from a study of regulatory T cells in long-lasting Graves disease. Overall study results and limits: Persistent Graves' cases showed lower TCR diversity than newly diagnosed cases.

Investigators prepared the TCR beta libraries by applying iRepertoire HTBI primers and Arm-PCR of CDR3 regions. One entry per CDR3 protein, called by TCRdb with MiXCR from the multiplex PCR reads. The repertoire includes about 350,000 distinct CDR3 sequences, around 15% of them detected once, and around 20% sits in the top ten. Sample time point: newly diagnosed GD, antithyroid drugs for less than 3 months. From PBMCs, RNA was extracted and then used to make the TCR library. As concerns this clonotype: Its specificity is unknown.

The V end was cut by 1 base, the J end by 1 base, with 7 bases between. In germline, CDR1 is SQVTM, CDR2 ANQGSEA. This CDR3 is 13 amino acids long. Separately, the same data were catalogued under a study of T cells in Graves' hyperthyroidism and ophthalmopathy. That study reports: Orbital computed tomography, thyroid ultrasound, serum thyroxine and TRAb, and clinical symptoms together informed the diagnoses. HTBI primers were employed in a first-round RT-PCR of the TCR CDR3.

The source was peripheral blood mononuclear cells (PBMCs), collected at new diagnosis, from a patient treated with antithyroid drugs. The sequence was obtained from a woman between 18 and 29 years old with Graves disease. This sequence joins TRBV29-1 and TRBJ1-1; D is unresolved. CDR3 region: CSVEGARNTEAFF. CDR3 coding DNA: TGCAGCGTTGAAGGAGCGAGGAACACTGAAGCTTTCTTT.